Following are 29 T cell receptor beta chains from one sample sequenced in a study of patients and donors after allogeneic stem cell transplantation. TCRdb itself ran the RT-PCR reads through MiXCR, one entry per CDR3 protein. The sample yields about 87,000 distinct CDR3 sequences, roughly 5.2% seen once. Material: blood, either unsorted or a sorted T cell fraction (not recorded which). The receptor set was obtained from a human donor who was either an allogeneic HSCT recipient or a stem cell or donor lymphocyte infusion donor (not recorded which). It is not recorded whose cells these are; they may come from a transplant donor.

The V and J genes are TRBV28 and TRBJ1-3, with 7 bases that match TRBD1. Trimming took 4 bases from V and 0 from J; bases not matched to a gene: 15. Germline assignment: CDR1 MDHEN and CDR2 SYDVKM. The CDR3 covers 19 residues. In DNA form, the CDR3 reads TGTGCCAGCAGTTCAATAGAGGACAGGCGTTGGCTCTCTGGAAACACCATATATTTT. Its translation is CASSSIEDRRWLSGNTIYF.

The chain's CDR3 is CASSLTAETEAFF. DNA of the CDR3: TGCGCCAGCAGCCTGACAGCCGAAACTGAAGCTTTCTTT. The chain couples TRBV5-1 to TRBJ1-1; perhaps TRBD1 as D (5 bases). In germline, CDR1 is SGHRS, CDR2 YFSETQ. Trimming took off 4 bases at V and 5 bases at J, with 12 bases between the two ends. CDR3 length: 13 amino acids.

This clonotype was recorded many times. The genes are TRBV18 and TRBJ2-7; D gene unclear. The CDR3 loop spans 13 amino acids. V gave up 0 bases and J gave up 4 bases, with 7 bases separating them. The germline CDR1 and CDR2 sequences are KGHSH and LQKENI. The CDR3 DNA is TGTGCCAGCTCACCACCCTTAGTATACGAGCAGTACTTC. Protein product: CASSPPLVYEQYF.

There are many counts of this clonotype. The chain employs TRBV4-2 and TRBJ1-2; D possibly corresponds to TRBD1 (6 bases). This CDR3 region has 15 residues. The germline V gene has CDR1 LGHNA and CDR2 YNFKEQ. The ends were cut back, 0 bases at V and 4 bases at J, with 12 bases in the middle. The CDR3 DNA reads TGTGCCAGCAGCCAAGAGCCCGAGGGGGGCTATGGCTACACCTTC. This encodes CASSQEPEGGYGYTF.

This clonotype came up many times. The chain is built from TRBV6-1 and TRBJ2-1; weak D call: TRBD1 (5 bases). The germline V gene encodes CDR1 MNHNS and CDR2 SASEGT. CDR3 length equals 15 residues. The germline V and J ends were trimmed by 4 bases and 4 bases, with 14 bases remaining between them. This CDR3 is CASSGSPGPYNEQFF. CDR3 coding DNA: TGTGCCAGCAGTGGTTCGCCAGGGCCTTACAATGAGCAGTTCTTC.

This clonotype was seen more than once but under ten times. The CDR3 nucleotides read TGTGCCAGCTCACCGGTAAGGGAAGGGACTGAAGCTTTCTTT. Translating it yields CASSPVREGTEAFF. The rearrangement uses TRBV18 and TRBJ1-1; D is undetermined. Looked up from germline, CDR1 is KGHSH and CDR2 is LQKENI. This CDR3 comprises 14 residues. Trimming stripped 3 bases from V and 5 bases from J, with 13 bases between.

Judged by abundance, this clonotype is medium-sized. This chain uses TRBV5-1 with TRBJ2-7; 9 nucleotides match TRBD1. Trimming took 4 bases from V and 0 from J; bases not matched to a gene: 8. In germline, CDR1 is SGHRS, CDR2 YFSETQ. The CDR3 runs to 16 residues. As DNA, the CDR3 is TGCGCCAGCAGCCCAGGGGGACAGGGAGCCTCCTACGAGCAGTACTTC. Its protein product is CASSPGGQGASYEQYF.

In this sample, this clonotype turned up many times. The genes are TRBV7-9 and TRBJ1-3; the match to TRBD1 covers 8 bases. This CDR3 contains 15 residues. The germline V gene encodes CDR1 SEHNR and CDR2 FQNEAQ (reference sequence). The J segment lost 5 bases and the V segment lost 2 bases, leaving 5 bases of the junction unmatched. This CDR3 reads CASSLHGTGRNTIYF. The DNA for the CDR3 is TGTGCCAGCAGCTTACATGGGACAGGAAGAAACACCATATATTTT.

This clonotype was counted between two and nine times. The chain has TRBV6-1 and TRBJ2-7; possibly TRBD1 for D (6 bases). The CDR3 is 15 residues long. Trimming took off 0 bases at V and 3 bases at J, with 12 bases between the two ends. The germline V gene has CDR1 MNHNS and CDR2 SASEGT. Written as DNA, the CDR3 is TGTGCCAGCAGTGAAGCTATACAGGGTCGCTACGAGCAGTACTTC. This gives the protein CASSEAIQGRYEQYF.

The rearrangement joins TRBV6-1 to TRBJ1-3, with D possibly TRBD1 on 6 matching bases. This CDR3 has 15 amino acids. The V end was cut by 7 bases, the J end by 0 bases, with 13 bases between. CDR1 and CDR2 (germline): MNHNS, SASEGT. CDR3 in DNA: TGTGCCAGCAAACGGGGGCTTACCTCTGGAAACACCATATATTTT. Translating it yields CASKRGLTSGNTIYF.

The table lists this clonotype with many counts. The CDR3 sequence: CASSSEGGTEAFF. As DNA, the CDR3 is TGTGCCAGCAGTTCAGAGGGGGGGACTGAAGCTTTCTTT. This chain uses TRBV28 with TRBJ1-1; weak D call: TRBD1 (6 bases). The CDR3 runs to 13 residues. The V gene lost 4 bases and the J gene lost 5 bases, with 11 bases spanning the gap. The germline CDR1 and CDR2 sequences are MDHEN and SYDVKM.

V gene TRBV4-2 combines with J gene TRBJ2-5; 11 bases agree with TRBD2. This CDR3 comprises 16 residues. CDR1 and CDR2 from the germline V gene are LGHNA and YNFKEQ. V gave up 1 base and J gave up 1 base; unmatched junction bases: 2. This CDR3 is CASSQATSGAQETQYF. CDR3 bases: TGTGCCAGCAGCCAAGCGACTAGCGGGGCCCAAGAGACCCAGTACTTC.

This clonotype was counted many times. The chain links TRBV2 to TRBJ2-2; 7 bases are a match to TRBD1. Germline lookup yields CDR1 SNHLY and CDR2 FYNNEI. CDR3 length: 15 residues. V lost 1 base to trimming and J lost 5 bases; unmatched junction nucleotides: 4. This CDR3 reads CASSEEGAGTGELFF. For the CDR3, the DNA is TGTGCCAGCAGTGAAGAGGGGGCTGGGACCGGGGAGCTGTTTTTT.

Only a few counts were recorded for this clonotype. This rearrangement joins TRBV20-1 to TRBJ1-1; TRBD1 aligns across 7 bases. The CDR3 is 16 amino acids. V shed 3 bases and J 0 bases; nucleotides not matched to a gene: 10. The germline V gene encodes CDR1 DFQATT and CDR2 SNEGSKA (reference sequence). CDR3 nucleotide sequence: TGCAGTGCTAGCCCAGGGGGGTCATCCTTGAACACTGAAGCTTTCTTT. It encodes CSASPGGSSLNTEAFF.

At least ten counts were recorded for this clonotype. The V call is TRBV20-1, the J call TRBJ2-7, with TRBD1 matching over 10 bases. The CDR3 consists of 14 residues. Germline trimming cut 6 bases from V and 2 bases from J; bases unmatched to any gene: 7. CDR1 is DFQATT, CDR2 SNEGSKA, per germline (reference sequence). Here the CDR3 reads CSAVDGTGAYEQYF. Written as DNA, the CDR3 is TGCAGTGCCGTAGATGGGACAGGGGCCTACGAGCAGTACTTC.

This clonotype appeared many times. The chain employs TRBV5-5 and TRBJ2-6, with D uncertain. Germline assignment: CDR1 SGHKS and CDR2 YYEKEE (reference sequence). The CDR3 is 15 residues long. V was trimmed by 4 bases and J by 2 bases, leaving 10 bases between them. As DNA, the CDR3 is TGTGCCAGCAGCCCTAGACCTGCTGGGGCCAACGTCCTGACTTTC. It yields the protein CASSPRPAGANVLTF.

This clonotype showed up just a few times. V gene TRBV2 combines with J gene TRBJ2-1, with D possibly being TRBD2 (6 bases). V was clipped by 3 bases and J by 12 bases, with 12 bases between them. Germline values: CDR1 SNHLY, CDR2 FYNNEI. This CDR3 spans 12 amino acids. CDR3 residues: CASSELPGGQFF. The CDR3 bases are TGTGCCAGCAGTGAGTTGCCCGGGGGGCAGTTCTTC. The full variable domain, completed using reference TRBV2 and TRBJ2-1, is EPEVTQTPSHQVTQMGQEVILRCVPISNHLYFYWYRQILGQKVEFLVSFYNNEISEKSEIFDDQFSVERPDGSNFTLKIRSTKLEDSAMYFCASSELPGGQFFGPGTRLTVL.

The chain uses TRBV29-1 and TRBJ2-3; weak D call: TRBD2 (7 bases). From germline, CDR1 is SQVTM and CDR2 ANQGSEA. The CDR3 length is 11 residues. Trimming shortened V by 8 bases and J by 4 bases, and 10 bases separated the two germline ends. The CDR3 is CSLGGPDTQYF. Written as DNA, the CDR3 is TGCAGCCTCGGGGGGCCAGATACGCAGTATTTT.

This clonotype was recorded at least ten times. The rearrangement links TRBV19 to TRBJ2-1; TRBD1 agrees at 11 bases. V was pared by 4 bases and J by 8 bases, with 10 bases of the junction left unmatched. This CDR3 comprises 16 residues. CDR1 is LNHDA, CDR2 SQIVND, per germline (reference sequence). For the CDR3, the DNA is TGTGCCAGTAGTAACCCCCGGGACAGGGGGTCCCATGAGCAGTTCTTC. Amino acids: CASSNPRDRGSHEQFF.

In its sample, this clonotype was seen many times. The chain couples TRBV12-3 or TRBV12-4 to TRBJ1-5, with 7 bases identical to TRBD1. This CDR3 has 13 amino acids. V was pared by 10 bases and J by 9 bases, with 12 bases of the junction left unmatched. The DNA for the CDR3 is TGTGCCACCAGGGACAGCCCTACGGGGCCCCAGCATTTT. It encodes CATRDSPTGPQHF.

The chain employs TRBV20-1 and TRBJ2-1; 8 bases align to TRBD2. The V segment lost 1 base and the J segment 4 bases; nucleotides outside the gene matches: 9. Germline V gene data show CDR1 as DFQATT and CDR2 as SNEGSKA (reference sequence). The CDR3 has 16 amino acids. The CDR3 DNA reads as TGCAGTGCTAGAGTTTCCGGGAGGGCCTGGTACAATGAGCAGTTCTTC. Translation gives CSARVSGRAWYNEQFF.

This clonotype was counted ten times or more. This chain connects TRBV20-1 to TRBJ1-1, with D unclear. Looked up from germline, CDR1 is DFQATT and CDR2 is SNEGSKA (reference sequence). The CDR3 covers 11 residues. V was shortened by 8 bases and J by 1 base, with 8 bases between the two germline ends. CDR3 sequence reads: CSTGTNTEAFF. The CDR3 bases are TGCAGTACGGGAACGAACACTGAAGCTTTCTTT.

In this sample, this clonotype turned up many times. The chain employs TRBV10-3 and TRBJ2-2; no firm D call. The V gene lost 0 bases and the J gene lost 5 bases, with 7 bases spanning the gap. CDR3 length equals 14 residues. CDR1 is ENHRY, CDR2 SYGVKD, per germline. CDR3 DNA sequence: TGTGCCATCAGTGAGTCTCCCTCTACCGGGGAGCTGTTTTTT. Its protein product is CAISESPSTGELFF.

This clonotype has at least ten counts. This sequence joins TRBV5-1 and TRBJ2-5; 7 bases are shared with TRBD2. Germline CDR1 is SGHRS and CDR2 is YFSETQ. With V trimmed by 9 bases and J by 1 base, 12 bases remained unmatched. The CDR3 length is 15 residues. The CDR3 spells CATSEGRVGQETQYF. CDR3 DNA sequence: TGCGCCACCTCAGAGGGGAGGGTAGGCCAAGAGACCCAGTACTTC. The whole variable domain, remainder taken from reference TRBV5-1 and TRBJ2-5, is KAGVTQTPRYLIKTRGQQVTLSCSPISGHRSVSWYQQTPGQGLQFLFEYFSETQRNKGNFPGRFSGRQFSNSRSEMNVSTLELGDSALYLCATSEGRVGQETQYFGPGTRLLVL.

In this sample, this clonotype turned up many times. The V gene is TRBV11-2, the J gene TRBJ2-5; 14 nucleotides agree with TRBD2. The germline CDR1 and CDR2 sequences are SGHAT and FQNNGV. Trimming cost V 5 bases and J 2 bases; bases outside gene matches: 4. The CDR3 covers 16 residues. Written as DNA, the CDR3 is TGTGCCAGCAGCCGCGGGACTAGCGGGAGTCAAGAGACCCAGTACTTC. This translates into CASSRGTSGSQETQYF.

This clonotype occurred many times. The chain recombines TRBV12-3 or TRBV12-4 with TRBJ1-1; D is possibly TRBD1 (5 bases). Trimming removed 6 bases from V and 5 bases from J, with 16 bases in between. CDR3 length equals 14 residues. The CDR3 DNA sequence: TGTGCCAGCAGCCAAGGGGTGACTTTTACTGAAGCTTTCTTT. It translates to CASSQGVTFTEAFF.

Many counts were recorded for this clonotype. V usage is TRBV5-1 and J usage is TRBJ2-2; no clear D. Looked up from germline, CDR1 is SGHRS and CDR2 is YFSETQ. The CDR3 extends over 11 amino acids. V was trimmed by 4 bases and J by 3 bases, leaving 1 base between them. CDR3 coding DNA: TGCGCCAGCAGCGACACCGGGGAGCTGTTTTTT. The encoded protein is CASSDTGELFF.

This clonotype was counted ten times or more. This rearrangement joins TRBV6-1 to TRBJ2-7; D gene ambiguous. Trimming cost V 1 base and J 4 bases, with 11 bases left between them. CDR1 is MNHNS, CDR2 SASEGT, per germline. The CDR3 runs 14 residues. CDR3 loop: CASSEGYREYEQYF. The CDR3, as DNA: TGTGCCAGCAGTGAAGGGTACAGAGAATACGAGCAGTACTTC.

This clonotype appeared many times. V and J are TRBV24-1 and TRBJ1-2; TRBD1 matches 10 bases. Germline lookup yields CDR1 KGHDR and CDR2 SFDVKD. The V gene end was trimmed by 9 bases and the J gene end by 2 bases; junction bases not matched to a gene: 5. The CDR3 runs 14 residues. DNA for the CDR3: TGTGCCACCCACGGGACAGGGGAAAACTATGGCTACACCTTC. Its protein is CATHGTGENYGYTF.